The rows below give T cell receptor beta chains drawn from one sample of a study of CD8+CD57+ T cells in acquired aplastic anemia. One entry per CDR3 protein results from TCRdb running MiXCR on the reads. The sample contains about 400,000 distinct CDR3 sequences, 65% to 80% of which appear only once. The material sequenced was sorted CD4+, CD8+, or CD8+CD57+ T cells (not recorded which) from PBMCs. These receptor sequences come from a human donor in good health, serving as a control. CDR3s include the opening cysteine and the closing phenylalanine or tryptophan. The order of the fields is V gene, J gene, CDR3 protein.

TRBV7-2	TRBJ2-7	CASSSRQGAGNEQYF
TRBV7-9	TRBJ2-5	CASSLGAGVETQYF
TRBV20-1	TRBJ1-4	CSASTRVVNKLFF
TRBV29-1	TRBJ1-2	CSARDPNYGYTF
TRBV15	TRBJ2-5	CATSRGLAGGKETQYF
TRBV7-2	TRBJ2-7	CASSLENAGNNEQYF
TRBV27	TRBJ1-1	CASSLSGARTEAFF
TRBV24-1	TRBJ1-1	CATRSTRGREAFF
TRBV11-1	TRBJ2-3	CASSLASPTGGSSTDTQYF
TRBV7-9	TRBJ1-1	CVSSLRAGAITTEAFF
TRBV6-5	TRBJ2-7	CASSGGTGPYF
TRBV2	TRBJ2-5	CASRDREDTQYF
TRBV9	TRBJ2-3	CASSVGTGPDTQYF
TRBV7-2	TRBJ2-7	CASSLPTEYGYTVQYF
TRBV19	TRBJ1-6	CASSTLGQPNSPLHF
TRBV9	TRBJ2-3	CASSRGRAGERAPQYF
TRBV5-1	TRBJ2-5	CASSLAEGNRETQYF
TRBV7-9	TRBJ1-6	CASSLGLTDTDALF
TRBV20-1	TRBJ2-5	CSARHREPYETQYF
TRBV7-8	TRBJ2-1	CASSPERTYNRQFF
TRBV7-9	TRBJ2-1	CASSLAGGAGYTFFF
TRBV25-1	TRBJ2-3	CASSASLDTQYF
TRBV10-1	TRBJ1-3	CASSEDFSGNTIYF
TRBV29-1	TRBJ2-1	CSVGSTGSSYNEQFF
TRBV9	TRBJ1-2	CASSRQLVGPGYTF
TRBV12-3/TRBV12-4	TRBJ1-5	CATSKQGAQPQHF
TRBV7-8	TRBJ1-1	CASSSARGATAATF
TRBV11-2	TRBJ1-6	CASSLGETRRSSPLHF
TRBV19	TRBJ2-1	CASSIWLPSSYNEQFF
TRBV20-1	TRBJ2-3	CSASIGTADAQYF
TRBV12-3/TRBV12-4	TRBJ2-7	CASSTAGRGETYEQYF
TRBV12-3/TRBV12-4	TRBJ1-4	CASREGRILKKLYF
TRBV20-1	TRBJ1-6	CSARRTDRSSYNSPLHF
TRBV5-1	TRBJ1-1	CASSFTMAGTEAFF
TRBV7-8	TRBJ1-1	CASSLAGEDTEAFF
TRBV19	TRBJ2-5	CASSPAIQETQYF
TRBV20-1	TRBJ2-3	CSARSSGAGDTQYF
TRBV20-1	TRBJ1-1	CSARPDLAPEAFF
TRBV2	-	CASSESAKPGELFF
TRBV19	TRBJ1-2	CASSHSLGYGCTF
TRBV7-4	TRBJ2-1	CASSHSRFRNEQFF
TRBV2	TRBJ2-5	CASSGSGENQYF
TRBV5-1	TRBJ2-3	CASSHYAWAGDTQYF
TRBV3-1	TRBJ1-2	CASSQRLSGIYAARGYTF
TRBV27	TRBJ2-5	CASSRGLGETQYF
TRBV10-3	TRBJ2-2	CAISEQGGITGTLFF
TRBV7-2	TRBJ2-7	CASSSTGDGTYEQYF
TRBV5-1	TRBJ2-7	CASSLGQNTGSYEQYF
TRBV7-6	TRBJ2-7	CASSPQRGYEQYF
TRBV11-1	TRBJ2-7	CASSLAGARDAHYF
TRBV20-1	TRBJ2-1	CSAIPVQGTHEQFF
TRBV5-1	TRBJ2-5	CASSRGRERQYF
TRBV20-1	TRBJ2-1	CSVGGTSVHNEQFF
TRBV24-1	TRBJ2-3	CATTDASLADTQYF
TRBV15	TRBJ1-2	CATSVEGGNHYGYPF